This is a list of T cell receptor beta chains from one sample in a study of blood T cells in healthy people across ages. A single record per CDR3 protein comes from TCRdb applying MiXCR to the 5' RACE reads. The sample consists of 800,000 to 950,000 distinct CDR3 sequences, roughly 52% of them appearing once. What was sequenced was blood. The receptors were gathered from a man under 40 in good health. CDR3s include the opening cysteine and the closing phenylalanine or tryptophan. A D gene is named only where the DNA matches it firmly. Size tells how often a clone was seen (once, few, many) or the class of an expanded clone, and some rows leave it out.

d_gene,v_gene,abundance,j_gene,CDR3aa,CDR3nt
TRBD1,TRBV6-2/TRBV6-3,few,TRBJ1-2,CASSYVTGSDYGYTF,TGTGCCAGCAGTTACGTGACAGGGTCCGACTATGGCTACACCTTC
-,TRBV12-3/TRBV12-4,-,TRBJ2-7,CASSSYVQGGAYEQYF,TGTGCCAGCAGTTCCTACGTCCAGGGGGGGGCCTACGAGCAGTACTTC
TRBD1,TRBV10-3,-,TRBJ1-2,CAISKATGVPLDGYTF,TGTGCCATCAGTAAGGCTACAGGGGTTCCCCTAGATGGCTACACCTTC
-,TRBV29-1,few,TRBJ1-4,CSVALGGGNEKLFF,TGCAGCGTTGCATTGGGGGGAGGCAATGAAAAACTGTTTTTT
-,TRBV28,few,TRBJ2-7,CASRPSTRSSYEQYF,TGTGCCAGCAGACCGTCGACAAGGAGCTCCTACGAGCAGTACTTC
TRBD2,TRBV7-2,-,TRBJ2-1,CASSRGLAGINEQFF,TGTGCCAGCAGCCGGGGACTAGCGGGAATTAATGAGCAGTTCTTC
TRBD2,TRBV7-9,-,TRBJ2-3,CASVWEGGTDTQYF,TGTGCCAGCGTTTGGGAGGGAGGCACAGATACGCAGTATTTT
TRBD2,TRBV29-1,-,TRBJ2-3,CSAGEGPYTDTQYF,TGCAGCGCCGGGGAGGGACCATACACAGATACGCAGTATTTT
-,TRBV27,many,TRBJ2-1,CASSLRILWEQFF,TGTGCCAGCAGTTTACGGATCCTCTGGGAGCAGTTCTTC
TRBD1,TRBV25-1,-,TRBJ1-4,CASSEKIRTGNEKLFF,TGTGCCAGCAGTGAGAAGATCAGGACAGGGAATGAAAAACTGTTTTTT
-,TRBV7-9,-,TRBJ2-1,CASSPRVRRSNEQFF,TGTGCCAGCAGCCCTCGGGTCAGGAGAAGCAATGAGCAGTTCTTC
TRBD1,TRBV27,once,TRBJ2-2,CASVQRRTGNTGELFF,TGTGCCAGCGTTCAGAGAAGGACAGGGAACACCGGGGAGCTGTTTTTT
-,TRBV20-1,-,TRBJ1-4,CSASNPAAGNEKLFF,TGCAGTGCTAGCAATCCCGCCGCCGGAAATGAAAAACTGTTTTTT
-,TRBV20-1,-,TRBJ1-1,CSATQGAGTEAFF,TGCAGTGCTACACAGGGCGCCGGCACTGAAGCTTTCTTT
-,TRBV5-1,few,TRBJ1-2,CASSLDQGNYGYTF,TGCGCCAGCAGCTTGGACCAGGGGAATTATGGCTACACCTTC
TRBD2,TRBV11-3,-,TRBJ2-1,CASSLRGGLYNEQFF,TGTGCCAGCAGCTTACGCGGGGGGTTATACAATGAGCAGTTCTTC
TRBD2,TRBV7-2,-,TRBJ2-1,CASSRTSGYDNEQFF,TGTGCCAGCAGCCGGACTAGCGGGTATGACAATGAGCAGTTCTTC
TRBD2,TRBV4-2,-,TRBJ2-5,CASSQDQDPAGGLDEQYF,TGTGCCAGCAGCCAAGATCAGGACCCAGCGGGGGGGCTCGATGAGCAGTACTTC
-,TRBV27,-,TRBJ1-6,CASSLRLRGQGLDSPLHF,TGTGCCAGCAGTTTACGCTTACGGGGGCAGGGTTTGGATTCACCCCTCCACTTT
-,TRBV6-2/TRBV6-3,-,TRBJ2-7,CATWDRLAAHEQYF,TGTGCCACCTGGGACAGACTAGCTGCGCACGAGCAGTACTTC
-,TRBV6-5,-,TRBJ2-7,CASRPNEGYEQYF,TGTGCCAGCAGACCAAACGAGGGCTACGAGCAGTACTTC
TRBD2,TRBV9,-,TRBJ2-1,CAGSVGAASGGWNEQFF,TGTGCCGGCAGCGTAGGTGCGGCTAGCGGGGGGTGGAATGAGCAGTTCTTC
TRBD2,TRBV28,-,TRBJ2-2,CAGTSGGANTGELFF,TGTGCCGGGACTAGCGGGGGAGCGAACACCGGGGAGCTGTTTTTT
-,TRBV29-1,-,TRBJ1-2,CSVESEALGYTF,TGCAGCGTTGAGTCAGAAGCCCTTGGCTACACCTTC
-,TRBV28,few,TRBJ1-2,CASGLREGSYGYTF,TGTGCCAGCGGTCTGCGGGAGGGAAGCTATGGCTACACCTTC